Shown below are 3 T cell receptor beta chains from a single sample sequenced in a study of blood T cell repertoires in COVID-19. Repertoires were generated with immunoSEQ multiplex PCR, while TCRdb's copy carries only in-frame clones and drops some. Of some 260,000 clones in the sample, approximately 90% were seen once. Specimen: PBMCs or T cells enriched from blood (not recorded which). These receptors were obtained from a woman aged 18-29 years who had recovered from COVID-19.

Of note for this clone: The junction departs from germline at one end; a sequencing error may be responsible. J is TRBJ2-7 and V is TRBV11-3; 12 nucleotides line up with TRBD1. The length of the CDR3 is 17 residues. Germline assignment: CDR1 SGHNT and CDR2 YENEEA. The CDR3 DNA reads as TGTGCCAGCAGTTTAGGGACAGGGGGCGGCCCACTCTACGAGCAGTACTTC. Its translation is CASSLGTGGGPLYEQYF.

The chain carries TRBV1 and TRBJ2-1; whether TRBD2, the table's D call, matches the DNA was not checked. TRBV1 is noted as a pseudogene. The CDR3 covers 12 residues. CDR3 amino acids: CTSSPARVEQFF. Written as DNA, the CDR3 is TGCACCAGCAGCCCTGCGCGCGTGGAGCAGTTCTTC.

The chain combines TRBV5-1 with TRBJ2-5, with unresolved D. Trimming removed 0 bases at V and 1 base at J, with 7 bases between. The CDR3 spans 14 residues. Germline CDR1 and CDR2: SGHRS and YFSETQ. For the CDR3, the DNA is TGCGCCAGCAGCTTGGGAGGATTCCAAGAGACCCAGTACTTC. Amino acid sequence: CASSLGGFQETQYF.